The clone carrying this T cell receptor beta chain has only a few counts. TCRdb recomputed calls from the 5' RACE reads with MiXCR, one row per CDR3 protein. The sample records some 52,000 distinct CDR3 sequences, roughly 7% being singletons. This sample is part of a study of spatial heterogeneity in lung cancer. CDR3 length: 14 residues. The germline gives CDR1 MNHEY, CDR2 SVGAGI. The ends were cut back, 3 bases at V and 4 bases at J, with 12 bases in the middle. The time point is: sample taken at primary tumor resection. In each case, whole RNA from tumor, nontumor lung or frozen PBMC was sequenced unsorted.

The input for sequencing was PBMCs, taken at surgery. The receptor's source is a female donor with early-stage non-small cell lung cancer. V is TRBV6-5 and J is TRBJ1-2; possible D gene TRBD1, 5 bases. The chain's CDR3 is CASSYRGASYGYTF. The CDR3 bases are TGTGCCAGCAGTTATAGGGGCGCTAGCTATGGCTACACCTTC.